The sample holds one count of the clone carrying this T cell receptor beta chain. The antigen is not known. RNA amounts of roughly 0.45 to 1 ug underwent reverse transcription with random hexamers. The immunoSEQ assay covered 54 Vbeta and 13 Jbeta segments for CDR3. TCRdb redid the calling of the immunoSEQ multiplex PCR reads with MiXCR, one entry per CDR3 protein. The data contain around 190,000 distinct CDR3 sequences, about 95% of them singletons. Germline V gene lookup returns CDR1 LGHDT and CDR2 YNNKEL (reference sequence). The germline V and J ends were trimmed by 3 bases and 5 bases, with 11 bases remaining between them. This CDR3 region has 13 residues. This entry belongs to a study of CD8 T cells in Susac syndrome. Overall study findings and caveats: It was acknowledged by the study that relatively few individuals were included in its TCR sequencing and HLA analysis.

CD8+ and CD4+ T cells from blood underwent TCR beta sequencing. The sample was CD4+ T cells from PBMCs. The chain employs TRBV3-1 and TRBJ2-7; no firm D call. This receptor was identified in a human donor in good health. The CDR3, as DNA: TGTGCCAGCAGCCAGATTCTGTTGCACGAGCAGTACTTC. It codes for CASSQILLHEQYF.